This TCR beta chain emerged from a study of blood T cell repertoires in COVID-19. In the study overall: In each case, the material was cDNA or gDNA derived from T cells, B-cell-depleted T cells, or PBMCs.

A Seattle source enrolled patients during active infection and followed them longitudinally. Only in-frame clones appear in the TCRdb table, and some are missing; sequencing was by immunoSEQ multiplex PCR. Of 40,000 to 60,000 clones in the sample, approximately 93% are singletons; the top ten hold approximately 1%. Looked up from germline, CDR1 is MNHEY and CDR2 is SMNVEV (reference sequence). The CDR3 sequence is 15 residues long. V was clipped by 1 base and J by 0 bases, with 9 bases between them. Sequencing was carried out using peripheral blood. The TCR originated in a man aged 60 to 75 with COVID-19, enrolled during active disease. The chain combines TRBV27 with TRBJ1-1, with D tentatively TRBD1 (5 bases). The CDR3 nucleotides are TGTGCCAGCAGTTTATTTGGGGGGGTGAACACTGAAGCTTTCTTT. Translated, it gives CASSLFGGVNTEAFF.